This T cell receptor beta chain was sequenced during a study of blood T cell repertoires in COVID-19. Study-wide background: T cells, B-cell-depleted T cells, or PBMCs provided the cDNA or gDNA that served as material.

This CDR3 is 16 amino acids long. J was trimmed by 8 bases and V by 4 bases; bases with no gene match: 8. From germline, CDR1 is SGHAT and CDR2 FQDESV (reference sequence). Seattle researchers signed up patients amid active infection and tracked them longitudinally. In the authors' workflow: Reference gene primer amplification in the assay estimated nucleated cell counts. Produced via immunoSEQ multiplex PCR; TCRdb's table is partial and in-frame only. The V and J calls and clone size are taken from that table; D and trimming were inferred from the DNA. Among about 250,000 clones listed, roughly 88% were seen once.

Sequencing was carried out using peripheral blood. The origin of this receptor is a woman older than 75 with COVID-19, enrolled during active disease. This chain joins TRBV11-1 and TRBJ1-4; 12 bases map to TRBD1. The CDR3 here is CASSSGTGGFQEKLFF. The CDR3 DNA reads TGTGCCAGCAGCTCCGGGACAGGGGGCTTTCAGGAAAAACTGTTTTTT. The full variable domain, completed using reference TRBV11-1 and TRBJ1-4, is EAEVAQSPRYKITEKSQAVAFWCDPISGHATLYWYRQILGQGPELLVQFQDESVVDDSQLPKDRFSAERLKGVDSTLKIQPAELGDSAMYLCASSSGTGGFQEKLFFGSGTQLSVL.